This TCR beta chain was captured by sequencing in a study of early T cells in non-severe SARS-CoV-2 infection. TCRdb reanalysed the 5' RACE reads using MiXCR and keeps one entry per CDR3 protein. Altogether about 98,000 distinct CDR3 sequences are present, 8% to 13% being singletons, with the ten largest covering around 4.7%. The V gene's germline CDR1 is DFQATT and CDR2 SNEGSKA (reference sequence). The CDR3 contains 12 residues. The germline V and J ends were trimmed by 6 bases and 2 bases, with 11 bases remaining between them. The sequencing input was whole blood. This rearrangement joins TRBV20-1 to TRBJ2-7; D is possibly TRBD2 (6 bases). This TCR came from an adult who was a healthcare worker with PCR-confirmed SARS-CoV-2 infection or an uninfected control (not recorded which). CDR3 sequence: CSATDYPYEQYF. DNA for the CDR3: TGCAGTGCCACGGACTACCCCTACGAGCAGTACTTC.